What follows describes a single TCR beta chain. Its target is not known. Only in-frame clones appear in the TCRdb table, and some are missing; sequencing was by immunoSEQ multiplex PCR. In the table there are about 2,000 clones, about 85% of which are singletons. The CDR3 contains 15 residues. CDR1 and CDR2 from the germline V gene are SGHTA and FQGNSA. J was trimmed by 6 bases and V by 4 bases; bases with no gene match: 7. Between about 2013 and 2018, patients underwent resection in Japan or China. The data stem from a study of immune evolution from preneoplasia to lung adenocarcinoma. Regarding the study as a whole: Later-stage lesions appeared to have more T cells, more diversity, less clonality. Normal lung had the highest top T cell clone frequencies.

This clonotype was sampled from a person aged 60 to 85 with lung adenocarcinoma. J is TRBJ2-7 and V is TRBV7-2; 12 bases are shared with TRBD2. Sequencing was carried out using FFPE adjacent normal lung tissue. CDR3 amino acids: CASSSGTSGYFEQYF. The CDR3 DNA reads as TGTGCCAGCAGCTCCGGGACTAGCGGGTACTTCGAGCAGTACTTC.